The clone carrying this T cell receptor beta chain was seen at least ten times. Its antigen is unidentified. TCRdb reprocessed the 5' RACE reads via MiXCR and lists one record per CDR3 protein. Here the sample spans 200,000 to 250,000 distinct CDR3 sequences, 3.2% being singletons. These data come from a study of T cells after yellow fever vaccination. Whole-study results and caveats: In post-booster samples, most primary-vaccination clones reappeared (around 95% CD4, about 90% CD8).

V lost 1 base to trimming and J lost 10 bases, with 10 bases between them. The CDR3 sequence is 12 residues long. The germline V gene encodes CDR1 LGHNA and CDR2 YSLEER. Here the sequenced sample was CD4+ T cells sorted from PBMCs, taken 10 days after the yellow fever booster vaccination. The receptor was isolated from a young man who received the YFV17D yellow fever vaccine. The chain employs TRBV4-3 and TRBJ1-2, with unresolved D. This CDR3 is CASSQAGRAYTF. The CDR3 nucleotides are TGCGCCAGCAGCCAAGCGGGTAGGGCCTACACCTTC.